This T cell receptor beta chain was profiled in a study of blood T cells in healthy people across ages. Overall study results and limits: The study lacked donor CMV status, which possibly confounded expanded clonotype changes. Researchers said unsorted PBMCs prevented a conclusive naive versus antigen-experienced comparison. Per million T cells, TCR beta diversity dropped about linearly as age rose.

Alongside a J-beta primer mix, a sample-barcoded 5' primer served in a second PCR lasting roughly 7 to 11 cycles. TCRdb re-called the 5' RACE reads through MiXCR, storing one row per CDR3 protein. The sample holds 850,000 or so distinct CDR3 sequences, around 28% seen once. Remarks on this clonotype: Its antigen is currently unknown.

The people who gave samples were healthy Caucasians from Russia, aged roughly 6 to 90. V was pared by 5 bases and J by 3 bases, with 8 bases between. This CDR3 has 11 amino acids. The germline gives CDR1 SQVTM, CDR2 ANQGSEA. The V call is TRBV29-1, the J call TRBJ2-7; D gene unclear. The receptor's source is a woman of 80 years or more in good health. The source material was blood. CDR3 protein: CSVSWGYEQYF. The CDR3 DNA follows: TGCAGCGTTTCCTGGGGCTACGAGCAGTACTTC.